What follows are 5 T cell receptor beta chains derived from one specimen sequenced in a study of cytomegalovirus exposure and HLA in healthy donors. Sequencing was performed with immunoSEQ multiplex PCR; in TCRdb, only in-frame clones are kept and a portion is missing. The top ten hold approximately 12% of the sample, which has a few hundred thousand clones, roughly 87% seen once. The specimen sequenced was PBMCs. These receptors all come from a man in his late teens or twenties in good health and CMV-seropositive.

The chain joins TRBV2 to TRBJ2-2; D unclear. This CDR3 has 13 residues. V was cut by 3 bases and J by 4 bases, with 6 bases left in between. Germline V gene lookup returns CDR1 SNHLY and CDR2 FYNNEI. The CDR3 coding sequence is TGTGCCAGCAGTGATGTGAGCACCGGGGAGCTGTTTTTT. This codes for CASSDVSTGELFF.

V usage is TRBV5-4 and J usage is TRBJ2-7, with D tentatively TRBD2 (6 bases). This CDR3 is 15 amino acids long. Germline V gives CDR1 SGHNT, CDR2 YYREEE (reference sequence). The V end was cut by 0 bases, the J end by 3 bases, with 13 bases between. The CDR3 nucleotides are TGTGCCAGCAGCTTGGGGACTAACCAGAACTACGAGCAGTACTTC. Its protein product is CASSLGTNQNYEQYF.

The rearrangement uses TRBV7-2 and TRBJ2-7; 10 positions agree with TRBD2. Germline CDR1 SGHTA, CDR2 FQGNSA. This CDR3 region has 16 residues. V gave up 0 bases and J gave up 6 bases; unmatched junction bases: 8. In nucleotides, the CDR3 is TGTGCCAGCAGCTTAGCCCCAGCGGGAGGGCTGGGCGAGCAGTACTTC. This translates into CASSLAPAGGLGEQYF.

The V and J genes are TRBV6-6 and TRBJ2-1; D unresolved. Trimming removed 6 bases at V and 4 bases at J, with 4 bases between. Germline V CDR1 and CDR2: MNHNY, SVGAGI (reference sequence). The CDR3 has 11 amino acids. The CDR3 is CASSTYNEQFF. The DNA of the CDR3 is TGTGCCAGCAGCACATACAATGAGCAGTTCTTC.

The rearrangement joins TRBV27 to TRBJ1-4, with D possibly TRBD1 on 5 matching bases. There are 15 residues in the CDR3. Trimming stripped 3 bases from V and 0 bases from J, with 8 bases between. Looked up from germline, CDR1 is MNHEY and CDR2 is SMNVEV (reference sequence). The CDR3: CASSFMGATNEKLFF. CDR3 DNA: TGTGCCAGCAGTTTCATGGGGGCAACTAATGAAAAACTGTTTTTT.